A single sample is the source of the 23 T cell receptor beta chains below, sequenced in a study of T cell responses to AZD1222 COVID-19 vaccine. Clones were sequenced by immunoSEQ multiplex PCR, and TCRdb holds only the in-frame ones, with some missing. The table shows some 99,000 clones, with roughly 90% occurring only once. The sample in question was peripheral blood, obtained on day 0 of AZD1222 vaccination. These receptors were taken from an adult in good health.

As concerns this clone: The sample holds other DNA sequences that translate to the same CDR3. The chain is built from TRBV10-3 and TRBJ2-2; tentatively, D is TRBD1 (5 bases). The CDR3 is 12 residues long. V lost 8 bases and J lost 8, with 12 bases in between. The V gene's germline CDR1 is ENHRY and CDR2 SYGVKD. The CDR3, as DNA: TGTGCCATCCGCAGGGTTACGGGGGAGCTGTTTTTT. Encoded protein: CAIRRVTGELFF.

V and J are TRBV24-1 and TRBJ1-1; tentatively, D is TRBD1 (5 bases). The CDR3 spans 14 residues. Germline loops: CDR1 KGHDR, CDR2 SFDVKD. The V and J ends lost 3 bases and 6 bases respectively, with 13 bases between them. The CDR3 sequence: CATSDDSGSAEAFF. CDR3 sequence (DNA): TGTGCCACCAGTGATGATTCAGGGTCGGCTGAAGCTTTCTTT.

The rearrangement links TRBV30 to TRBJ2-7; possibly TRBD2 for D (5 bases). The CDR3 runs to 13 residues. The V end was cut by 2 bases, the J end by 2 bases, with 10 bases between. Germline V gene data show CDR1 as GTSNPN and CDR2 as SVGIG (reference sequence). The CDR3 region is CAWSLSGTYEQYF. The CDR3 coding sequence is TGTGCCTGGAGTCTATCCGGGACCTACGAGCAGTACTTC.

V gene TRBV3-1 (or the pseudogene TRBV3-2) combines with J gene TRBJ2-3, with D possibly being TRBD1 (6 bases). The germline CDR1 and CDR2 sequences are LGHDT and YNNKEL (reference sequence). This CDR3 has 12 amino acids. Between the trimmed V and J ends, which lost 4 bases and 10 bases, there was a span of 12 bases. The CDR3 loop reads CASSPWGPPQYF. Here the CDR3 DNA reads TGTGCCAGCAGCCCCTGGGGGCCTCCGCAGTATTTT.

This chain connects TRBV6-5 to TRBJ1-2; D not resolved. Germline V gene data show CDR1 as MNHEY and CDR2 as SVGAGI. V was cut by 0 bases and J by 6 bases, with 11 bases left in between. The CDR3 loop spans 14 amino acids. The DNA for the CDR3 is TGTGCCAGCAGTTACTCGTCGGCAGTCGATGGCTACACCTTC. Translating it yields CASSYSSAVDGYTF.

This clone was observed a single time. CDR3 region: CASSLWTGVYNEQFF. The CDR3 DNA reads TGTGCCAGCAGCTTATGGACAGGGGTCTACAATGAGCAGTTCTTC. The chain couples TRBV11-3 to TRBJ2-1, with 9 nucleotides matching TRBD1. CDR1 SGHNT and CDR2 YENEEA come from the germline V gene. The length of the CDR3 is 15 residues. V lost 2 bases and J lost 3; bases outside the gene matches: 2.

This chain links TRBV19 with TRBJ2-5, with a possible D match to TRBD1 (6 bases). The CDR3 is 15 residues long. V lost 4 bases and J 0 bases, leaving 12 bases between the germline ends. Germline V gene data show CDR1 as LNHDA and CDR2 as SQIVND (reference sequence). CDR3 loop: CASSKSQGNQETQYF. CDR3 nucleotides: TGTGCCAGTAGTAAGTCACAGGGCAACCAAGAGACCCAGTACTTC.

This clone appeared a single time. The chain employs TRBV6-6 and TRBJ1-6; the D gene is possibly TRBD1 (5 bases). The V gene's germline CDR1 is MNHNY and CDR2 SVGAGI (reference sequence). The CDR3 has 16 amino acids. V dropped 2 bases and J dropped 0 bases, with 8 bases sitting between them. In DNA, the CDR3 is TGTGCCAGCAGTTACGTGGGGGGCTCCTATAATTCACCCCTCCACTTT. Translating gives CASSYVGGSYNSPLHF.

V and J are TRBV6-1 and TRBJ1-5; tentatively, D is TRBD1 (5 bases). This CDR3 is 17 amino acids long. V lost 0 bases, J lost 7 bases, and 19 bases lay in between. CDR1 is MNHNS and CDR2 is SASEGT in the germline V gene. The CDR3 here is CASSEAGPEGITQPQHF. The CDR3 DNA is TGTGCCAGCAGTGAAGCAGGGCCCGAGGGGATTACACAGCCCCAGCATTTT.

This clone was seen once. The chain recombines TRBV25-1 with TRBJ1-2; no clear D gene. Germline V gene data show CDR1 as MGHDK and CDR2 as SYGVNS. This CDR3 comprises 15 residues. V was clipped by 4 bases and J by 4 bases, with 16 bases between them. Written as DNA, the CDR3 is TGTGCCAGCAGTGGCCCACAACACCATTTCTATGGCTACACCTTC. Protein product: CASSGPQHHFYGYTF.

The chain uses TRBV24-1 and TRBJ1-1, with 9 bases that match TRBD1. The CDR3 spans 14 residues. The ends lost 4 bases at V and 6 bases at J; junction bases unmatched: 5. CDR1 KGHDR and CDR2 SFDVKD come from the germline V gene. The CDR3 region is CATSEPGQGSEAFF. The CDR3, as DNA: TGTGCCACCAGTGAACCGGGACAGGGATCTGAAGCTTTCTTT.

This chain connects TRBV9 to TRBJ1-2, with 7 bases aligning to TRBD1. Per germline, CDR1 SGDLS and CDR2 YYNGEE. The CDR3 has 16 amino acids. J gave up 5 bases and V 3 bases, and 13 bases lay outside the gene matches. The DNA for the CDR3 is TGTGCCAGCAGCGCCTTCGACAGGGTAGGGGGTTATGGCTACACCTTC. Amino acids: CASSAFDRVGGYGYTF.

This chain uses TRBV19 with TRBJ1-5, with 7 bases lining up with TRBD1. Germline V gene lookup returns CDR1 LNHDA and CDR2 SQIVND (reference sequence). The CDR3 has 14 amino acids. The J segment lost 5 bases and the V segment lost 5 bases, leaving 6 bases of the junction unmatched. CDR3 region: CASSAYRGDQPQHF. The CDR3, as DNA: TGTGCCAGTAGTGCCTACAGGGGAGATCAGCCCCAGCATTTT.

The chain uses TRBV9 and TRBJ2-1; tentative D call: TRBD2 (6 bases). Trimming took off 0 bases at V and 4 bases at J, with 17 bases between the two ends. Germline assignment: CDR1 SGDLS and CDR2 YYNGEE. The CDR3 consists of 17 residues. CDR3 sequence: CASSVEVRGVGYNEQFF. The DNA for the CDR3 is TGTGCCAGCAGCGTAGAGGTCCGCGGGGTCGGTTACAATGAGCAGTTCTTC.

V gene TRBV7-2 combines with J gene TRBJ2-2; D is uncertain. This CDR3 has 16 amino acids. The V gene lost 4 bases and the J gene lost 6 bases, with 18 bases spanning the gap. CDR1 is SGHTA, CDR2 FQGNSA, per germline. Here the CDR3 reads CASSSQAAAPAGELFF. The CDR3 DNA reads TGTGCCAGCAGCTCCCAGGCGGCTGCCCCCGCCGGGGAGCTGTTTTTT. The full variable domain, completed using reference TRBV7-2 and TRBJ2-2, is GAGVSQSPSNKVTEKGKDVELRCDPISGHTALYWYRQSLGQGLEFLIYFQGNSAPDKSGLPSDRFSAERTGGSVSTLTIQRTQQEDSAVYLCASSSQAAAPAGELFFGEGSRLTVL.

This clone was found once. This chain links TRBV4-3 with TRBJ2-7; 7 bases align to TRBD2. Germline CDR1 and CDR2: LGHNA and YSLEER. V lost 3 bases, J lost 0 bases, and 5 bases stayed unmatched. The CDR3 is made up of 15 amino acids. The CDR3 region has the DNA TGCGCCAGCAGCCAGAGCGGGGAGAGCTCCTACGAGCAGTACTTC. It is translated as CASSQSGESSYEQYF.

The chain couples TRBV2 to TRBJ2-1; 12 bases are shared with TRBD2. This CDR3 has 15 amino acids. The V and J ends lost 4 bases and 8 bases, in that order; junction bases with no gene match: 6. Germline V gives CDR1 SNHLY, CDR2 FYNNEI. The CDR3 spells CASSGRLAGAYEQFF. CDR3 sequence (DNA): TGTGCCAGCAGTGGAAGACTAGCGGGAGCCTATGAGCAGTTCTTC.

The J gene is TRBJ2-7, the V gene TRBV21-1; the table's TRBD2 call for D was not verified on the DNA. TRBV21-1 is a listed pseudogene. The CDR3 runs 15 residues. The CDR3 DNA follows: TGTGCCAGCAGCAAAGACGTGGCGGCCTCCTACGAGCAGTACTTC. Protein sequence: CASSKDVAASYEQYF.

This chain uses TRBV7-9 with TRBJ2-2; D is perhaps TRBD1 (6 bases). Germline CDR1 reads SEHNR; CDR2 reads FQNEAQ (reference sequence). V was clipped by 0 bases and J by 0 bases, with 14 bases between them. The CDR3 runs to 18 residues. Written as DNA, the CDR3 is TGTGCCAGCAGCTTAGCCCCTCCGACAGGCCCGAACACCGGGGAGCTGTTTTTT. Residues: CASSLAPPTGPNTGELFF. Full variable domain (remainder filled in from reference TRBV7-9 and TRBJ2-2): DTGVSQNPRHKITKRGQNVTFRCDPISEHNRLYWYRQTLGQGPEFLTYFQNEAQLEKSRLLSDRFSAERPKGSFSTLEIQRTEQGDSAMYLCASSLAPPTGPNTGELFFGEGSRLTVL.

V is TRBV6-5 and J is TRBJ1-5; D may be TRBD1 (6 bases). The CDR3 loop spans 15 amino acids. The germline gives CDR1 MNHEY, CDR2 SVGAGI. V lost 7 bases, J lost 8 bases, and 21 bases lay in between. The CDR3 DNA reads as TGTGCCAGCACCCGACAGGAACGAGTAGGAAAGCCCCAGCATTTT. This sequence encodes CASTRQERVGKPQHF.

CDR3 coding DNA: TGTGCCATCAGTGTTCAAAAGGGCGGGGTATCCTACGAGCAGTACTTC. It is translated as CAISVQKGGVSYEQYF. The rearrangement links TRBV10-3 to TRBJ2-7; TRBD2 is a possible D gene (6 bases). This CDR3 contains 16 residues. V shed 4 bases and J shed 1 base, with 17 bases lying between them. Looked up from germline, CDR1 is ENHRY and CDR2 is SYGVKD.

V usage is TRBV30 and J usage is TRBJ2-1; D is unclear. Germline V CDR1 and CDR2: GTSNPN, SVGIG (reference sequence). The CDR3 runs to 11 residues. V dropped 5 bases and J dropped 4 bases, with 6 bases sitting between them. CDR3 region: CAWQKYNEQFF. In nucleotides, the CDR3 is TGTGCCTGGCAAAAGTACAATGAGCAGTTCTTC.

The chain is built from TRBV19 and TRBJ2-1, with D perhaps being TRBD1 or TRBD2 (5 bases each). Germline CDR1 LNHDA, CDR2 SQIVND (reference sequence). The ends were cut back, 2 bases at V and 12 bases at J, with 26 bases in the middle. This CDR3 has 17 amino acids. The CDR3 sequence: CASSIPREWNTPEWQFF. The CDR3 DNA is TGTGCCAGTAGTATACCCAGGGAGTGGAACACCCCCGAGTGGCAGTTCTTC.